One sample yielded the 10 T cell receptor beta chains listed below, sequenced in a study of T cell changes during pregnancy in multiple sclerosis. Assay used: immunoSEQ multiplex PCR; TCRdb lists only in-frame clones, some missing. There are 90,000 to 100,000 clones in the sample; 85% to 95% occur only once, and approximately 4.5% lies in the top ten. Sequences were derived from peripheral blood, sampled in the first trimester of pregnancy. Every receptor here comes from a female donor with multiple sclerosis, enrolled in a pregnancy study.

The chain carries TRBV5-1 and TRBJ2-5; D may be TRBD2 (7 bases). CDR3 size: 15 residues. The V gene's germline CDR1 is SGHRS and CDR2 YFSETQ. V lost 5 bases, J lost 0 bases, and 14 bases lay in between. The chain's CDR3 is CASRGAGAHQETQYF. CDR3 nucleotides: TGCGCCAGCAGGGGGGCGGGGGCCCACCAAGAGACCCAGTACTTC.

The chain carries TRBV6-5 and TRBJ1-2; no firm D call. Trimming cost V 0 bases and J 8 bases, with 13 bases left between them. CDR1 is MNHEY and CDR2 is SVGAGI in the germline V gene. This CDR3 has 14 residues. In DNA, the CDR3 is TGTGCCAGCAGTTACTCGCCTGAGGATGGGGGCTACACCTTC. The encoded protein is CASSYSPEDGGYTF.

The chain combines TRBV7-2 with TRBJ2-7; D gene unclear. The germline gives CDR1 SGHTA, CDR2 FQGNSA. V was cut by 1 base and J by 4 bases, with 14 bases left in between. The CDR3 extends over 15 amino acids. Here the CDR3 reads CASSLDGLAGYEQYF. DNA of the CDR3: TGTGCCAGCAGCTTAGACGGGTTGGCCGGATACGAGCAGTACTTC. The full variable domain, in which reference TRBV7-2 and TRBJ2-7 provide the parts outside the CDR3, is GAGVSQSPSNKVTEKGKDVELRCDPISGHTALYWYRQSLGQGLEFLIYFQGNSAPDKSGLPSDRFSAERTGGSVSTLTIQRTQQEDSAVYLCASSLDGLAGYEQYFGPGTRLTVT.

V and J are TRBV29-1 and TRBJ2-5; TRBD1 might be the D (5 bases). Trimming shortened V by 3 bases and J by 4 bases, and 21 bases separated the two germline ends. The CDR3 totals 16 residues. CDR1 is SQVTM, CDR2 ANQGSEA, per germline. The CDR3 nucleotides read TGCAGCGTTGACTGGGTGGGCAGGGATGTAGGAGAGACCCAGTACTTC. It encodes CSVDWVGRDVGETQYF.

The rearrangement links TRBV15 to TRBJ1-2, with unresolved D. Per the germline V gene, CDR1 is LNHNV and CDR2 is YYDKDF (reference sequence). This CDR3 is built from 16 residues. The germline V and J ends were trimmed by 0 bases and 0 bases, with 11 bases remaining between them. As DNA, the CDR3 is TGTGCCACCAGCAGAGAGCGGCTATACCCTAACTATGGCTACACCTTC. It encodes CATSRERLYPNYGYTF.

A note on this clone: One end of the junction does not line up with germline, which may come from a read error. CDR3: CASSLLAGLQETQYF. In DNA, the CDR3 is TGTGCTAGCAGCTTACTAGCGGGGCTCCAAGAGACCCAGTACTTC. This chain links TRBV7-7 with TRBJ2-5; 10 nucleotides align to TRBD2. Germline lookup yields CDR1 SSHAT and CDR2 FNYEAQ (reference sequence). The CDR3 totals 15 residues. Combining the CDR3 with reference TRBV7-7 and TRBJ2-5 gives the whole variable domain GAGVSQSPRYKVTKRGQDVTLRCDPISSHATLYWYQQALGQGPEFLTYFNYEAQPDKSGLPSDRFSAERPEGSISTLTIQRTEQRDSAMYRCASSLLAGLQETQYFGPGTRLLVL.

J is TRBJ2-7 and V is TRBV6-5; 8 bases fit TRBD1. The V segment lost 7 bases and the J segment 0 bases; nucleotides outside the gene matches: 8. The CDR3 spans 15 residues. CDR1 MNHEY and CDR2 SVGAGI come from the germline V gene. DNA of the CDR3: TGTGCCAGCAAATCAGGGGGCGGCGGCTCCTACGAGCAGTACTTC. Protein product: CASKSGGGGSYEQYF.

The chain recombines TRBV6-1 with TRBJ2-2, with D perhaps matching TRBD1 (6 bases). The CDR3 extends over 15 amino acids. Germline CDR1 MNHNS, CDR2 SASEGT. Trimming shortened V by 1 base and J by 5 bases, and 11 bases separated the two germline ends. CDR3 in DNA: TGTGCCAGCAGTGAAGTGGCAGGGGCTACCGGGGAGCTGTTTTTT. This translates into CASSEVAGATGELFF.

The chain uses TRBV7-6 and TRBJ1-3; D is undetermined. V dropped 7 bases and J dropped 2 bases, with 12 bases sitting between them. Germline V CDR1 and CDR2: SGHVS, FNYEAQ. This CDR3 comprises 14 residues. The CDR3 sequence: CASTGEVTGNTIYF. CDR3 nucleotide sequence: TGTGCCAGCACCGGAGAGGTGACTGGAAACACCATATATTTT.

The rearrangement uses TRBV6-5 and TRBJ1-1; D is possibly TRBD1 (6 bases). The V and J ends lost 2 bases and 4 bases respectively, with 17 bases between them. Germline V gene lookup returns CDR1 MNHEY and CDR2 SVGAGI. The CDR3 has 16 residues. The CDR3 nucleotides read TGTGCCAGCAGTTACGCGATCACCGGCAGGGGCACTGAAGCTTTCTTT. Encoded protein: CASSYAITGRGTEAFF.